These 29 T cell receptor beta chains originate from one sample sequenced in a study of Graves' ophthalmopathy and Graves' hyperthyroidism. The authors amplified TCR beta CDR3 regions from RNA transcripts. HTBI primers primed a first-round RT-PCR, and a second-round multiplex PCR followed. From the multiplex PCR reads, TCRdb called clonotypes with MiXCR, one entry per CDR3 protein. This sample has hundreds of thousands of distinct CDR3 sequences, with approximately 40% found just once. Sequencing was done on a sample of peripheral blood. These receptors originate from an adult man with Graves' ophthalmopathy.

This clonotype was counted at least ten times. This chain uses TRBV7-2 with TRBJ2-6; no firm D call. Germline loops: CDR1 SGHTA, CDR2 FQGNSA. The CDR3 has 17 residues. V dropped 2 bases and J dropped 0 bases, with 11 bases sitting between them. The chain's CDR3 is CASSLRSASSGANVLTF. DNA of the CDR3: TGTGCCAGCAGCTTAAGGTCGGCGAGCTCTGGGGCCAACGTCCTGACTTTC.

V is TRBV7-2 and J is TRBJ2-5; 8 positions agree with TRBD2. The J segment lost 5 bases and the V segment lost 5 bases, leaving 13 bases of the junction unmatched. CDR3 length: 16 amino acids. The germline V gene encodes CDR1 SGHTA and CDR2 FQGNSA. CDR3 nucleotides: TGTGCCAGCAGCCTTATCGGCGGGAGGAGTTCGGAGACCCAGTACTTC. Translated, it gives CASSLIGGRSSETQYF.

This sequence joins TRBV19 and TRBJ1-5, with 8 nucleotides matching TRBD1. This CDR3 comprises 13 residues. Germline CDR1 reads LNHDA; CDR2 reads SQIVND (reference sequence). The V segment lost 7 bases and the J segment 4 bases; nucleotides outside the gene matches: 3. The CDR3 is CASIDRGNQPQHF. CDR3 DNA sequence: TGTGCCAGTATTGACAGGGGTAATCAGCCCCAGCATTTT.

This clonotype was counted a few times. The gene calls are TRBV9 and TRBJ2-5; D may be TRBD1 or TRBD2 (5 bases each). Trimming cost V 3 bases and J 1 base, with 13 bases left between them. Germline V gives CDR1 SGDLS, CDR2 YYNGEE. The CDR3 loop spans 15 amino acids. CDR3 DNA sequence: TGTGCCAGCAGCGGACGTGGGGGAGTCCAAGAGACCCAGTACTTC. Protein sequence: CASSGRGGVQETQYF.

This clonotype appeared many times. This chain uses TRBV11-2 with TRBJ1-6; D uncertain. The CDR3 is 15 residues long. Germline CDR1 and CDR2: SGHAT and FQNNGV. V was clipped by 1 base and J by 11 bases, with 15 bases between them. CDR3 DNA sequence: TGTGCCAGCAGCTTAGTCCGGGCCCCCGATACACCCCTCCACTTT. Protein product: CASSLVRAPDTPLHF. The complete variable domain, with remaining parts taken from reference TRBV11-2 and TRBJ1-6, reads EAGVAQSPRYKIIEKRQSVAFWCNPISGHATLYWYQQILGQGPKLLIQFQNNGVVDDSQLPKDRFSAERLKGVDSTLKIQPAKLEDSAVYLCASSLVRAPDTPLHFGNGTRLTVT.

There are many counts of this clonotype. V is TRBV20-1 and J is TRBJ1-6, with TRBD1 identical over 7 bases. V lost 3 bases, J lost 10 bases, and 15 bases stayed unmatched. Germline V gene lookup returns CDR1 DFQATT and CDR2 SNEGSKA (reference sequence). CDR3 length: 16 amino acids. CDR3 loop: CSARRQGEGLSSPLHF. Here the CDR3 DNA reads TGCAGTGCTAGGCGGCAGGGGGAAGGATTAAGCTCACCCCTCCACTTT.

A few counts support this clonotype. This chain links TRBV7-8 with TRBJ2-3; 8 bases align to TRBD1. Per the germline V gene, CDR1 is SGHVS and CDR2 is FQNEAQ. V was pared by 5 bases and J by 4 bases, with 8 bases of the junction left unmatched. The CDR3 spans 15 residues. The CDR3 bases are TGTGCCAGCAGCCCGGACAGGGATTCGGCAGATACGCAGTATTTT. This codes for CASSPDRDSADTQYF.

This sequence joins TRBV19 and TRBJ1-1, with D unclear. The CDR3 consists of 14 residues. Germline CDR1 reads LNHDA; CDR2 reads SQIVND (reference sequence). V was shortened by 9 bases and J by 1 base, with 15 bases between the two germline ends. The CDR3 sequence is CARASEDRNTEAFF. CDR3 nucleotides: TGTGCCAGAGCTAGCGAGGATAGGAACACTGAAGCTTTCTTT.

This clonotype was counted only a few times. V and J are TRBV5-1 and TRBJ1-5; unclear D gene. The CDR3 extends over 13 amino acids. V was shortened by 0 bases and J by 4 bases, with 5 bases between the two germline ends. Germline V gives CDR1 SGHRS, CDR2 YFSETQ. The CDR3 spells CASSLEQNQPQHF. CDR3 sequence (DNA): TGCGCCAGCAGCTTGGAACAGAATCAGCCCCAGCATTTT.

This clonotype was seen more than once but under ten times. J is TRBJ2-3 and V is TRBV25-1, with TRBD1 as a possible D gene (6 bases). The V end was cut by 3 bases, the J end by 7 bases, with 23 bases between. The V gene's germline CDR1 is MGHDK and CDR2 SYGVNS. The CDR3 sequence is 17 residues long. CDR3 sequence: CASSDTQGLAHINTQYF. CDR3 bases: TGTGCCAGCAGTGACACACAGGGATTGGCGCACATAAATACGCAGTATTTT.

This clonotype was seen a handful of times. This sequence joins TRBV25-1 and TRBJ2-1; D call uncertain. This CDR3 has 13 amino acids. Germline V CDR1 and CDR2: MGHDK, SYGVNS. V dropped 4 bases and J dropped 4 bases, with 8 bases sitting between them. The CDR3 is CASSASGYNEQFF. CDR3 in DNA: TGTGCCAGCAGTGCCTCCGGGTACAATGAGCAGTTCTTC. The whole variable domain, remainder taken from reference TRBV25-1 and TRBJ2-1, is EADIYQTPRYLVIGTGKKITLECSQTMGHDKMYWYQQDPGMELHLIHYSYGVNSTEKGDLSSESTVSRIRTEHFPLTLESARPSHTSQYLCASSASGYNEQFFGPGTRLTVL.

The chain uses TRBV7-2 and TRBJ2-5; 9 nucleotides match TRBD1. CDR3 size: 17 residues. The V and J ends lost 1 base and 7 bases, in that order; junction bases with no gene match: 13. Germline V gives CDR1 SGHTA, CDR2 FQGNSA. CDR3 protein: CASSLVSGQGERGTQYF. DNA of the CDR3: TGTGCCAGCAGCTTAGTATCGGGACAGGGTGAGAGAGGGACCCAGTACTTC.

This clonotype was recorded at least ten times. The chain employs TRBV7-9 and TRBJ2-7; TRBD1 is a possible D gene (6 bases). The germline gives CDR1 SEHNR, CDR2 FQNEAQ (reference sequence). The V end lost 8 bases, the J end lost 6 bases, and 17 bases lay between the germline ends. The CDR3 length is 13 residues. The CDR3 DNA reads as TGTGCCAGCGGGCTGGTCCAGGGGAGCGAGCAGTACTTC. Translated, it gives CASGLVQGSEQYF. The full variable domain, its missing parts supplied by reference TRBV7-9 and TRBJ2-7, is DTGVSQNPRHKITKRGQNVTFRCDPISEHNRLYWYRQTLGQGPEFLTYFQNEAQLEKSRLLSDRFSAERPKGSFSTLEIQRTEQGDSAMYLCASGLVQGSEQYFGPGTRLTVT.

This clonotype came up a few times. This chain links TRBV9 with TRBJ2-6, with D tentatively TRBD2 (7 bases). The germline CDR1 and CDR2 sequences are SGDLS and YYNGEE. This CDR3 is built from 18 residues. Trimming took off 1 base at V and 0 bases at J, with 14 bases between the two ends. The CDR3 DNA is TGTGCCAGCAGCGTATGGGGGGGCCCAGTCTCTGGGGCCAACGTCCTGACTTTC. Translated, it gives CASSVWGGPVSGANVLTF.

Concerning this clonotype: Possible read error: a much larger clone is one base away. The CDR3 DNA reads as TGTGCCGGCAGTCGGGGGGGAGAGACCCAGTACTTC. Translation: CAGSRGGETQYF. The V and J genes are TRBV6-4 and TRBJ2-5, with 8 bases identical to TRBD2. CDR3 length equals 12 residues. CDR1 is MRHNA, CDR2 SNTAGT, per germline.

This clonotype showed up just a few times. The chain links TRBV6-5 to TRBJ2-7, with TRBD1 identical over 8 bases. Germline trimming cut 5 bases from V and 1 base from J; bases unmatched to any gene: 10. The CDR3 has 16 residues. Germline V CDR1 and CDR2: MNHEY, SVGAGI. The DNA of the CDR3 is TGTGCCAGCAGTGGCAGGACAGGGAGTATGTCCTACGAGCAGTACTTC. Its protein is CASSGRTGSMSYEQYF.

This chain connects TRBV6-2 or TRBV6-3 to TRBJ1-1, with no clear D. The CDR3 totals 14 residues. Germline assignment: CDR1 MNHEY and CDR2 SVGEGT. Between the trimmed V and J ends, which lost 2 bases and 1 base, there was a span of 8 bases. The CDR3 DNA reads as TGTGCCAGCAGTTACGTGGGAAAGAACACTGAAGCTTTCTTT. Protein: CASSYVGKNTEAFF.

Details on this clonotype: This may come from a read error, since a much larger clone is one base off. The CDR3 end shows no conserved phenylalanine or tryptophan, and so a read error is likely. V is TRBV7-6 and J is TRBJ2-5; 10 bases are a match to TRBD1. The germline V gene has CDR1 SGHVS and CDR2 FNYEAQ. Germline trimming cut 7 bases from V and 5 bases from J; bases unmatched to any gene: 13. There are 16 residues in the CDR3. The chain's CDR3 is CASNTQGTGAGETQYV. The CDR3 nucleotides are TGTGCCAGCAACACCCAAGGGACAGGGGCGGGGGAGACCCAGTACGTC.

This clonotype was seen a few times. The chain carries TRBV7-9 and TRBJ2-6; 8 positions match TRBD2. CDR3 length equals 18 residues. With 2 bases clipped from V and 4 bases from J, the junction kept 10 bases outside the gene matches. Per the germline V gene, CDR1 is SEHNR and CDR2 is FQNEAQ (reference sequence). CDR3 sequence: CASSLKWSGSTGANVLTF. CDR3 DNA: TGTGCCAGCAGCTTAAAGTGGAGCGGGAGTACCGGGGCCAACGTCCTGACTTTC.

The chain couples TRBV15 to TRBJ2-5; D is possibly TRBD1 or TRBD2 (6 bases each). This CDR3 is built from 16 residues. The V end was cut by 1 base, the J end by 1 base, with 13 bases between. The germline gives CDR1 LNHNV, CDR2 YYDKDF (reference sequence). Written as DNA, the CDR3 is TGTGCCACCAGCAGAGGCAGGGGAGGCATCCAAGAGACCCAGTACTTC. Residues: CATSRGRGGIQETQYF.

This clonotype showed up many times. The chain employs TRBV20-1 and TRBJ1-5; no clear D. The CDR3 runs to 13 residues. The germline CDR1 and CDR2 sequences are DFQATT and SNEGSKA (reference sequence). The germline V and J ends were trimmed by 0 bases and 6 bases, with 9 bases remaining between them. DNA for the CDR3: TGCAGTGCTAGAGATAGGGAAAGTCAGCCCCAGCATTTT. Protein: CSARDRESQPQHF.

This clonotype was found many times. The CDR3 spells CASSILAGGRQPQHF. DNA for the CDR3: TGTGCCAGTAGTATTTTGGCAGGGGGCCGTCAGCCCCAGCATTTT. J is TRBJ1-5 and V is TRBV19, with 8 bases lining up with TRBD1. Germline CDR1 LNHDA, CDR2 SQIVND (reference sequence). The CDR3 has 15 residues. After removal of 3 bases from V and 6 bases from J, the junction contained 7 bases not matched to a gene.

The J gene is TRBJ1-1, the V gene TRBV20-1; D possibly corresponds to TRBD1 (5 bases). Between the trimmed V and J ends, which lost 1 base and 1 base, there was a span of 7 bases. The CDR3 contains 13 residues. In germline, CDR1 is DFQATT, CDR2 SNEGSKA (reference sequence). DNA of the CDR3: TGCAGTGCTAGAGCCGGGACGAACACTGAAGCTTTCTTT. It yields the protein CSARAGTNTEAFF.

This clonotype appeared a few times. The rearrangement joins TRBV7-9 to TRBJ2-5; 12 bases fit TRBD1. From germline, CDR1 is SEHNR and CDR2 FQNEAQ (reference sequence). Trimming took 5 bases from V and 5 from J; bases not matched to a gene: 12. This CDR3 has 17 residues. This CDR3 reads CASSQGLKGQGAETQYF. DNA of the CDR3: TGTGCCAGCAGCCAAGGACTAAAGGGACAGGGGGCCGAGACCCAGTACTTC.

This clonotype was found a few times. This chain uses TRBV6-5 with TRBJ1-2; TRBD1 is a possible D gene (5 bases). Germline CDR1 is MNHEY and CDR2 is SVGAGI. This CDR3 has 13 residues. Trimming cost V 11 bases and J 5 bases, with 18 bases left between them. CDR3 protein: CACTLDSGYGYTF. In DNA, the CDR3 is TGTGCCTGCACATTAGACAGCGGGTATGGCTACACCTTC.

This clonotype was counted a few times. The rearrangement links TRBV7-8 to TRBJ2-7, with TRBD2 matching over 11 bases. The CDR3 runs 15 residues. The trim removed 1 base at V and 6 bases at J, leaving 5 bases unmatched. Germline V CDR1 and CDR2: SGHVS, FQNEAQ. This CDR3 is CASSLGLAGLPEQYF. CDR3 nucleotide sequence: TGTGCCAGCAGCTTAGGACTAGCGGGACTCCCCGAGCAGTACTTC. Looking up the rest from reference TRBV7-8 and TRBJ2-7 gives the full variable domain: GAGVSQSPRYKVAKRGQDVALRCDPISGHVSLFWYQQALGQGPEFLTYFQNEAQLDKSGLPSDRFFAERPEGSVSTLKIQRTQQEDSAVYLCASSLGLAGLPEQYFGPGTRLTVT.

A note on this clonotype: Since no conserved phenylalanine or tryptophan closes the CDR3, a read error is the likely cause. CDR3 DNA: TGTGCCAGCAGTCCGGAGGGGCGAGAGACCCAGTACTGC. This gives the protein CASSPEGRETQYC. The chain links TRBV28 to TRBJ2-5; possibly TRBD2 for D (6 bases). Germline loops: CDR1 MDHEN, CDR2 SYDVKM. V lost 5 bases to trimming and J lost 4 bases, with 11 bases between them. CDR3 length equals 13 residues.

The gene calls are TRBV7-2 and TRBJ1-4; 8 nucleotides line up with TRBD1. The CDR3 runs 13 residues. Trimming took 5 bases from V and 8 from J; bases not matched to a gene: 4. The germline gives CDR1 SGHTA, CDR2 FQGNSA. CDR3 region: CASSTGQGEKLFF. CDR3 DNA sequence: TGTGCCAGCAGCACAGGACAGGGCGAAAAACTGTTTTTT.

The sample holds many counts of this clonotype. The chain joins TRBV10-2 to TRBJ1-1; D perhaps matches TRBD1 (5 bases). CDR3 length: 11 amino acids. The V gene lost 4 bases and the J gene lost 6 bases, with 6 bases spanning the gap. The V gene's germline CDR1 is WSHSY and CDR2 SAAADI. This chain's CDR3 is CASSAGAEAFF. DNA for the CDR3: TGCGCCAGCAGTGCGGGGGCTGAAGCTTTCTTT.